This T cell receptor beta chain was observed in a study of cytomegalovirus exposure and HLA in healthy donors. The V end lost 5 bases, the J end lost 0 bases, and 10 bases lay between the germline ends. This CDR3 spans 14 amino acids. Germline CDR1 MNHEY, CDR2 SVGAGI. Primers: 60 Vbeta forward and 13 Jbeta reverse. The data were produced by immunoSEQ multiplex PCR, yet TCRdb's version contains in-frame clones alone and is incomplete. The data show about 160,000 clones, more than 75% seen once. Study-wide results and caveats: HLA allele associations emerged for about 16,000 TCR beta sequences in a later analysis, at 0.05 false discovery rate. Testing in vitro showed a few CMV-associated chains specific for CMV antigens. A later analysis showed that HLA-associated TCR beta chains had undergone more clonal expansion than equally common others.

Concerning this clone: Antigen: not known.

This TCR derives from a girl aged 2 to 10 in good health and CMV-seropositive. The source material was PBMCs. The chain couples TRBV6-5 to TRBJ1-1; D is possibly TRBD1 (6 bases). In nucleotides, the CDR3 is TGTGCCAGCAGTCCCGACAGGCTGAACACTGAAGCTTTCTTT. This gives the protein CASSPDRLNTEAFF.